These 28 T cell receptor beta chains came from one sample sequenced in a study of cytomegalovirus exposure and HLA in healthy donors. PCR employed 60 Vbeta and 13 Jbeta primers. The protocol was immunoSEQ multiplex PCR, while the TCRdb copy is restricted to in-frame clones and leaves out a portion. This table holds around 210,000 clones. The sequenced material came from PBMCs. The receptors originated from a girl aged 2-15 years in good health and CMV-seropositive.

The V gene is TRBV15, the J gene TRBJ1-3, with TRBD1 as a possible D gene (5 bases). Germline V CDR1 and CDR2: LNHNV, YYDKDF (reference sequence). The CDR3 contains 15 residues. Trimming pared 1 base from V and 2 bases from J, leaving 9 bases between. The CDR3 bases are TGTGCCACCAGCAGAGGCAGGGCGGCTGGAAACACCATATATTTT. This codes for CATSRGRAAGNTIYF. The entire variable domain, with the rest obtained from reference TRBV15 and TRBJ1-3, is as follows: DAMVIQNPRYQVTQFGKPVTLSCSQTLNHNVMYWYQQKSSQAPKLLFHYYDKDFNNEADTPDNFQSRRPNTSFCFLDIRSPGLGDTAMYLCATSRGRAAGNTIYFGEGSWLTVV.

V is TRBV16 and J is TRBJ1-5, with unresolved D. V lost 1 base to trimming and J lost 1 base, with 8 bases between them. This CDR3 region has 15 residues. The germline gives CDR1 KGHSY, CDR2 FQNENV. This CDR3 is CASSQLSQSNQPQHF. The DNA of the CDR3 is TGTGCCAGCAGCCAATTATCACAGAGCAATCAGCCCCAGCATTTT.

The chain combines TRBV28 with TRBJ2-7; TRBD1 might be the D (6 bases). The CDR3 is made up of 15 amino acids. Deletions cut 6 bases from V and 3 bases from J, with 18 bases between. In germline, CDR1 is MDHEN, CDR2 SYDVKM. CDR3 sequence (DNA): TGTGCCAGCAGAGCCTCACAGGGTACAGGCTACGAGCAGTACTTC. Protein: CASRASQGTGYEQYF.

V usage is TRBV5-6 and J usage is TRBJ2-5; 10 bases map to TRBD2. V was clipped by 0 bases and J by 5 bases; unmatched bases: 4. This CDR3 region has 15 residues. In germline, CDR1 is SGHDT, CDR2 YYEEEE. CDR3 nucleotides: TGTGCCAGCAGCTTGGTGGTGACTAGCGGGGAGACCCAGTACTTC. Translation: CASSLVVTSGETQYF.

The rearrangement joins TRBV7-8 to TRBJ1-5; D gene unclear. The germline gives CDR1 SGHVS, CDR2 FQNEAQ. There are 12 residues in the CDR3. V was trimmed by 5 bases and J by 5 bases, leaving 7 bases between them. This CDR3 is CASSTQDQPQHF. In DNA, the CDR3 is TGTGCCAGCAGCACTCAGGATCAGCCCCAGCATTTT.

This sequence joins TRBV19 and TRBJ2-1; tentatively, D is TRBD1 (7 bases). Between the trimmed V and J ends, which lost 3 bases and 2 bases, there was a span of 14 bases. CDR3 length: 16 amino acids. Germline CDR1 is LNHDA and CDR2 is SQIVND (reference sequence). CDR3 sequence: CASSIGRDSPYNEQFF. The CDR3 DNA sequence: TGTGCCAGTAGTATTGGGCGGGACAGTCCCTACAATGAGCAGTTCTTC.

The chain links TRBV18 to TRBJ2-1; 7 bases line up with TRBD1. Germline CDR1 is KGHSH and CDR2 is LQKENI. V trimming: 4 bases; J trimming: 5 bases; junction bases outside the gene matches: 2. The length of the CDR3 is 13 residues. The CDR3 here is CASSLGQDNEQFF. The CDR3 DNA is TGTGCCAGCTCACTAGGACAGGACAATGAGCAGTTCTTC.

V usage is TRBV28 and J usage is TRBJ1-5; D possibly corresponds to TRBD1 (5 bases). CDR3 size: 14 residues. Germline V gives CDR1 MDHEN, CDR2 SYDVKM. Trimming shortened V by 4 bases and J by 1 base, and 8 bases separated the two germline ends. DNA of the CDR3: TGTGCCAGCAGTTCCTGGGGCAGCAATCAGCCCCAGCATTTT. This translates into CASSSWGSNQPQHF. Together with reference TRBV28 and TRBJ1-5, the CDR3 gives the full variable domain: DVKVTQSSRYLVKRTGEKVFLECVQDMDHENMFWYRQDPGLGLRLIYFSYDVKMKEKGDIPEGYSVSREKKERFSLILESASTNQTSMYLCASSSWGSNQPQHFGDGTRLSIL.

V usage is TRBV2 and J usage is TRBJ2-2, with 8 nucleotides matching TRBD1. V gave up 4 bases and J gave up 4 bases; unmatched junction bases: 2. This CDR3 contains 14 residues. Germline V CDR1 and CDR2: SNHLY, FYNNEI. This chain's CDR3 is CASSGDRGTGELFF. CDR3 coding DNA: TGTGCCAGCAGTGGAGACAGGGGCACCGGGGAGCTGTTTTTT.

This chain uses TRBV2 with TRBJ1-4; no firm D call. CDR3 size: 13 residues. Germline assignment: CDR1 SNHLY and CDR2 FYNNEI. Deletions cut 8 bases from V and 2 bases from J, with 9 bases between. The CDR3 region is CASRSGTNEKLFF. The CDR3 bases are TGTGCCAGCCGGTCCGGGACTAATGAAAAACTGTTTTTT.

The chain has TRBV5-8 and TRBJ2-7; no clear D. This CDR3 has 11 amino acids. V was trimmed by 7 bases and J by 0 bases, leaving 5 bases between them. Germline V gives CDR1 SGHTS, CDR2 YDEGEE. The DNA of the CDR3 is TGTGCCAGCGCGATCTCCTACGAGCAGTACTTC. As protein: CASAISYEQYF.

The chain links TRBV11-2 to TRBJ2-3; perhaps TRBD1 as D (5 bases). The CDR3 covers 17 residues. Germline V lookup: CDR1 SGHAT, CDR2 FQNNGV. V gave up 1 base and J gave up 1 base, with 15 bases separating them. CDR3 protein: CASSLVPSGSGTDTQYF. The CDR3 nucleotides read TGTGCCAGCAGCTTAGTCCCCTCAGGGTCGGGCACAGATACGCAGTATTTT.

The V and J genes are TRBV7-2 and TRBJ1-1; weak D call: TRBD1 (5 bases). V was trimmed by 1 base and J by 11 bases, leaving 17 bases between them. This CDR3 has 14 amino acids. Germline CDR1 and CDR2: SGHTA and FQGNSA. CDR3 nucleotides: TGTGCCAGCAGCTTAGTATGGCAGGGCCTTGAGGCTTTCTTT. Translation gives CASSLVWQGLEAFF.

The V and J genes are TRBV7-9 and TRBJ2-1; D remains ambiguous. Germline V lookup: CDR1 SEHNR, CDR2 FQNEAQ (reference sequence). V was clipped by 2 bases and J by 0 bases, with 5 bases between them. The CDR3 extends over 14 amino acids. Here the CDR3 reads CASSLLGSYNEQFF. The CDR3 nucleotides read TGTGCCAGCAGCTTACTAGGCTCCTACAATGAGCAGTTCTTC.

The CDR3 nucleotides read TGTGCCAGCAGTTACTCACAGGATAAAAACATTCAGTACTTC. Translation gives CASSYSQDKNIQYF. V and J are TRBV6-5 and TRBJ2-4; maybe TRBD1 (5 bases). Trimming took off 0 bases at V and 4 bases at J, with 7 bases between the two ends. The CDR3 covers 14 residues. Looked up from germline, CDR1 is MNHEY and CDR2 is SVGAGI.

This chain uses TRBV5-1 with TRBJ2-1; 8 bases map to TRBD2. V shed 4 bases and J 6 bases; nucleotides not matched to a gene: 9. The germline CDR1 and CDR2 sequences are SGHRS and YFSETQ. The CDR3 has 15 amino acids. CDR3: CASSQTSGSGNEQFF. The CDR3 DNA reads TGCGCCAGCAGCCAAACGAGCGGGAGCGGCAATGAGCAGTTCTTC.

J is TRBJ2-1 and V is TRBV7-3; TRBD2 matches 12 bases. Per germline, CDR1 SGHTA and CDR2 FQGTGA. Trimming at V came to 8 bases and at J to 5 bases, leaving 10 bases not matched to a gene. The CDR3 loop spans 16 amino acids. Written as DNA, the CDR3 is TGTGCCAGCGGCAAAACTAGCGGGAGGTTCAACAATGAGCAGTTCTTC. Its translation is CASGKTSGRFNNEQFF.

Note on this clone: The junction does not match germline at one end; this may be a read error. J is TRBJ2-2 and V is TRBV7-2; TRBD2 matches at 7 bases. The germline CDR1 and CDR2 sequences are SGHTA and FQGNSA. This CDR3 is 18 amino acids long. As DNA, the CDR3 is TGTGCCAGCACCTTAAACTTAGGCCTTTGGACTAGTCCCGGGGAGCTGTTTTTT. This gives the protein CASTLNLGLWTSPGELFF.

The chain is built from TRBV5-1 and TRBJ2-1; 10 bases agree with TRBD2. V shed 4 bases, J shed 6 bases, and the junction held 13 bases outside the gene matches. Per germline, CDR1 SGHRS and CDR2 YFSETQ. The CDR3 consists of 17 residues. CDR3 bases: TGCGCCAGCAGCCCGAGCCCCTCTAGCGGGAGCTCCAATGAGCAGTTCTTC. This translates into CASSPSPSSGSSNEQFF.

The gene calls are TRBV6-1 and TRBJ1-1; TRBD1 aligns across 7 bases. J was trimmed by 3 bases and V by 7 bases; bases with no gene match: 11. The CDR3 sequence is 15 residues long. The germline gives CDR1 MNHNS, CDR2 SASEGT. CDR3 in DNA: TGTGCCAGCAAACTCTTCAGGGGGGTAGACACTGAAGCTTTCTTT. Translating gives CASKLFRGVDTEAFF.

This chain links TRBV7-9 with TRBJ2-1; 7 nucleotides agree with TRBD1. The trim removed 5 bases at V and 4 bases at J, leaving 2 bases unmatched. CDR1 is SEHNR and CDR2 is FQNEAQ in the germline V gene (reference sequence). This CDR3 spans 13 amino acids. The CDR3 nucleotides are TGTGCCAGCAGCCGGGGACAGTACAATGAGCAGTTCTTC. This encodes CASSRGQYNEQFF.

This chain links TRBV30 with TRBJ2-7; TRBD2 matches 7 bases. J was trimmed by 6 bases and V by 2 bases; bases with no gene match: 16. The CDR3 extends over 16 amino acids. Germline V gives CDR1 GTSNPN, CDR2 SVGIG (reference sequence). In nucleotides, the CDR3 is TGTGCCTGGAGTCCCCTCCCTACTGGCGGGAGTGGCGAGCAGTACTTC. Translating gives CAWSPLPTGGSGEQYF.

V is TRBV18 and J is TRBJ2-5; the D gene is possibly TRBD1 (6 bases). The germline CDR1 and CDR2 sequences are KGHSH and LQKENI. Deletions cut 0 bases from V and 0 bases from J, with 8 bases between. The CDR3 is 15 residues long. CDR3 DNA: TGTGCCAGCTCACCACCTAGGACAGACCAAGAGACCCAGTACTTC. Translation: CASSPPRTDQETQYF. The full variable domain, its missing parts supplied by reference TRBV18 and TRBJ2-5, is NAGVMQNPRHLVRRRGQEARLRCSPMKGHSHVYWYRQLPEEGLKFMVYLQKENIIDESGMPKERFSAEFPKEGPSILRIQQVVRGDSAAYFCASSPPRTDQETQYFGPGTRLLVL.

The CDR3, as DNA: TGTGCCAGCAGCTCGGTGGTTCCCGGGGAGCTGTTTTTT. Amino acid sequence: CASSSVVPGELFF. V is TRBV5-5 and J is TRBJ2-2, with D uncertain. The CDR3 is made up of 13 amino acids. Trimming stripped 3 bases from V and 6 bases from J, with 9 bases between. Germline V gives CDR1 SGHKS, CDR2 YYEKEE (reference sequence).

The gene calls are TRBV15 and TRBJ1-2; 7 bases align to TRBD1. The CDR3 runs to 20 residues. Germline CDR1 and CDR2: LNHNV and YYDKDF (reference sequence). V dropped 0 bases and J dropped 2; count of bases not matched to a gene: 18. CDR3 sequence reads: CATSRDAASLWDRYNYGYTF. The DNA for the CDR3 is TGTGCCACCAGCAGAGATGCGGCGTCTCTTTGGGACAGATACAACTATGGCTACACCTTC.

The V gene is TRBV27, the J gene TRBJ1-4, with D hard to call. The CDR3 sequence is 15 residues long. V lost 0 bases and J lost 3, with 8 bases in between. Germline V CDR1 and CDR2: MNHEY, SMNVEV (reference sequence). This CDR3 reads CASSLSRRANEKLFF. The CDR3 region has the DNA TGTGCCAGCAGTTTATCTCGGCGGGCTAATGAAAAACTGTTTTTT. Filled out from reference TRBV27 and TRBJ1-4, the complete variable domain reads EAQVTQNPRYLITVTGKKLTVTCSQNMNHEYMSWYRQDPGLGLRQIYYSMNVEVTDKGDVPEGYKVSRKEKRNFPLILESPSPNQTSLYFCASSLSRRANEKLFFGSGTQLSVL.

This chain links TRBV19 with TRBJ2-7; 7 bases agree with TRBD2. V dropped 6 bases and J dropped 5; count of bases not matched to a gene: 10. Germline-derived CDR1 and CDR2 are LNHDA and SQIVND (reference sequence). This CDR3 has 14 residues. CDR3 sequence (DNA): TGTGCCAGTAGCCCTCGGGGGGATCACAACGAGCAGTACTTC. This gives the protein CASSPRGDHNEQYF. The variable domain in full, with the rest retrieved from reference TRBV19 and TRBJ2-7, is DGGITQSPKYLFRKEGQNVTLSCEQNLNHDAMYWYRQDPGQGLRLIYYSQIVNDFQKGDIAEGYSVSREKKESFPLTVTSAQKNPTAFYLCASSPRGDHNEQYFGPGTRLTVT.

The chain is built from TRBV19 and TRBJ1-2, with D maybe TRBD1 (6 bases). There are 13 residues in the CDR3. V shed 4 bases and J shed 7 bases, with 13 bases lying between them. Germline V gene lookup returns CDR1 LNHDA and CDR2 SQIVND (reference sequence). The CDR3 region has the DNA TGTGCCAGTAGTAACTCCGGACAGTCTGGCTACACCTTC. This gives the protein CASSNSGQSGYTF.